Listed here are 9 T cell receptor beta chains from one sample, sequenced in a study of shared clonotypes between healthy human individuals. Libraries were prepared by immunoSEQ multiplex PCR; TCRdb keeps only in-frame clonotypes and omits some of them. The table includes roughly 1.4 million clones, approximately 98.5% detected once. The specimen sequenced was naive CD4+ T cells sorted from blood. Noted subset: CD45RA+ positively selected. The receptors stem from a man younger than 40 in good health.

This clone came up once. The CDR3 region has the DNA TGTGCCAGTAGTATCCGTCACGGGACAGGAGTTAGCAATCAGCCCCAGCATTTT. This encodes CASSIRHGTGVSNQPQHF. V and J are TRBV19 and TRBJ1-5, with 8 bases identical to TRBD1. Per the germline V gene, CDR1 is LNHDA and CDR2 is SQIVND (reference sequence). V lost 3 bases to trimming and J lost 0 bases; unmatched junction nucleotides: 10. The CDR3 contains 18 residues.

CDR3 in amino acids: CAIDDRDDGTEAFF. For the CDR3, the DNA is TGTGCCATCGACGACAGGGATGATGGCACTGAAGCTTTCTTT. The rearrangement links TRBV10-3 to TRBJ1-1, with TRBD1 identical over 7 bases. The CDR3 covers 14 residues. With 8 bases clipped from V and 4 bases from J, the junction kept 10 bases outside the gene matches. CDR1 and CDR2 from the germline V gene are ENHRY and SYGVKD.

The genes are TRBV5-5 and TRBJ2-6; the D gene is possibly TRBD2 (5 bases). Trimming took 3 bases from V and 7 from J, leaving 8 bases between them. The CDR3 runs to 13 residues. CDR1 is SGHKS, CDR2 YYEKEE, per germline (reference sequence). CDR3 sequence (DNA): TGTGCCAGCAGCTACCCGGGAGCCAACGTCCTGACTTTC. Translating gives CASSYPGANVLTF.

The DNA for the CDR3 is TGTGCCAGCAGCGTGTCAGGCAGTAGCAATCAGCCCCAGCATTTT. Protein sequence: CASSVSGSSNQPQHF. This chain connects TRBV9 to TRBJ1-5; D uncertain. V shed 2 bases and J shed 0 bases, with 9 bases lying between them. The germline V gene encodes CDR1 SGDLS and CDR2 YYNGEE. This CDR3 is 15 amino acids long.

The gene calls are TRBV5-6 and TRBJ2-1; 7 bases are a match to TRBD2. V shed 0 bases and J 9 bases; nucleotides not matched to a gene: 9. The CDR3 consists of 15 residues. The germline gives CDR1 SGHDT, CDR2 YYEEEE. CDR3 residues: CASSLVSSGFFEQFF. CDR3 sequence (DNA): TGTGCCAGCAGCTTGGTTTCTAGCGGCTTTTTTGAGCAGTTCTTC.

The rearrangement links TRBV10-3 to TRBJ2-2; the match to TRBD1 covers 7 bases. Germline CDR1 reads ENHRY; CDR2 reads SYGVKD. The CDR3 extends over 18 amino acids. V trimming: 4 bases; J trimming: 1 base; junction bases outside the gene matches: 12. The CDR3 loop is CAISGNPVGQKNTGELFF. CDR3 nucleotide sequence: TGTGCCATCAGTGGTAATCCTGTGGGACAGAAGAACACCGGGGAGCTGTTTTTT.

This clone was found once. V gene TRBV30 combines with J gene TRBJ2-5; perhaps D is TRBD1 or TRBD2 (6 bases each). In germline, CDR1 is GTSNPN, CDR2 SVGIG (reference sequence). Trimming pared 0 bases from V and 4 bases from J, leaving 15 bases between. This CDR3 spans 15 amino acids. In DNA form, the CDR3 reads TGTGCCTGGAGTGTATCCGGGGGCGCCCCAGAGACCCAGTACTTC. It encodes CAWSVSGGAPETQYF.

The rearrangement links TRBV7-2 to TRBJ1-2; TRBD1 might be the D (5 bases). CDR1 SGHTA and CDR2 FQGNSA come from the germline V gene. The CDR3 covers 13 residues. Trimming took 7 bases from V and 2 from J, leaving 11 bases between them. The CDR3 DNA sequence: TGTGCCAGCAATATGGGACGGAACTATGGCTACACCTTC. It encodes CASNMGRNYGYTF. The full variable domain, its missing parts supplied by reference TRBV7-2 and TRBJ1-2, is GAGVSQSPSNKVTEKGKDVELRCDPISGHTALYWYRQSLGQGLEFLIYFQGNSAPDKSGLPSDRFSAERTGGSVSTLTIQRTQQEDSAVYLCASNMGRNYGYTFGSGTRLTVV.

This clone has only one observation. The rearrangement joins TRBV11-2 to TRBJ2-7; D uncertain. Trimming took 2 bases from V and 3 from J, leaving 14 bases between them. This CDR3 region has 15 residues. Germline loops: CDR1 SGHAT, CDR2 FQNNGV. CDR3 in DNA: TGTGCCAGCAGCTTAAGCTCTTTTACCTTCTACGAGCAGTACTTC. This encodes CASSLSSFTFYEQYF.